The sample holds a few counts of the clone carrying this T cell receptor (beta chain). The data were taken from a study of beta chain features in type 1 diabetes. This CDR3 contains 15 residues. CDR1 is MDHEN, CDR2 SYDVKM, per germline. V was clipped by 2 bases and J by 4 bases, with 13 bases between them. Expressed TCRB transcripts were sequenced after all isolated RNA was converted to cDNA. The method was immunoSEQ multiplex PCR; TCRdb's version includes in-frame clones alone and lacks a portion of them. Counted here are 350,000 to 400,000 clones, roughly 16% occurring once; the ten biggest clones make up approximately 0.019%.

Sequencing was carried out using naive CD4+ T cells from blood. V is TRBV28 and J is TRBJ2-3; D perhaps matches TRBD1 (5 bases). The TCR originated in a woman between 18 and 29 years old in good health. The CDR3 nucleotides are TGTGCCAGCAGTTTAGTTAACCAGGGCGCAGATACGCAGTATTTT. It is translated as CASSLVNQGADTQYF.